One sample yielded the 21 T cell receptor beta chains listed below, sequenced in a study of PD-1 blockade in mismatch repair-deficient tumors. The table came from immunoSEQ multiplex PCR; TCRdb's copy has only in-frame clones and leaves some out. Here the sample spans about 120,000 clones, about 83% being singletons. Here the sequenced sample was peripheral blood, taken about 13 months after starting pembrolizumab. The source of these receptors is an adult with mismatch repair-deficient cancer.

J is TRBJ2-7 and V is TRBV4-2; the match to TRBD2 covers 14 bases. The V gene's germline CDR1 is LGHNA and CDR2 YNFKEQ. This CDR3 contains 17 residues. Trimming cost V 1 base and J 6 bases; bases outside gene matches: 8. This chain's CDR3 is CASSQGQRTSGRFEQYF. CDR3 in DNA: TGTGCCAGCAGCCAAGGGCAGAGGACTAGCGGGAGGTTCGAGCAGTACTTC.

The rearrangement uses TRBV10-3 and TRBJ2-5; 9 nucleotides line up with TRBD1. J gave up 1 base and V 3 bases, and 6 bases lay outside the gene matches. The CDR3 is 16 amino acids. Germline V gene sequence: CDR1 ENHRY, CDR2 SYGVKD. This CDR3 is CAISDKGTGIQETQYF. The CDR3 nucleotides read TGTGCCATCAGTGATAAAGGGACAGGGATCCAAGAGACCCAGTACTTC.

J is TRBJ2-1 and V is TRBV5-1, with D tentatively TRBD1 (5 bases). V lost 0 bases and J lost 4, with 8 bases in between. CDR1 and CDR2 (germline): SGHRS, YFSETQ. The CDR3 spans 14 residues. The DNA of the CDR3 is TGCGCCAGCAGCTTGGGACAGCGATACAATGAGCAGTTCTTC. Protein sequence: CASSLGQRYNEQFF.

J is TRBJ1-4 and V is TRBV2, with a weak D call TRBD1 (5 bases). The germline CDR1 and CDR2 sequences are SNHLY and FYNNEI. The CDR3 consists of 13 residues. The ends were cut back, 5 bases at V and 3 bases at J, with 7 bases in the middle. CDR3 in amino acids: CASSLGPNEKLFF. CDR3 DNA sequence: TGTGCCAGCAGTCTGGGACCTAATGAAAAACTGTTTTTT.

This clone was counted a single time. This chain uses TRBV19 with TRBJ2-7; TRBD1 matches at 9 bases. This CDR3 region has 15 residues. V shed 5 bases and J 5 bases; nucleotides not matched to a gene: 10. CDR1 and CDR2 (germline): LNHDA, SQIVND (reference sequence). CDR3 bases: TGTGCCAGTAGTGCTCCCGGGACAGGGTTCCACGAGCAGTACTTC. This encodes CASSAPGTGFHEQYF.

The rearrangement links TRBV30 to TRBJ2-2; 9 nucleotides line up with TRBD1. The CDR3 extends over 16 amino acids. CDR1 GTSNPN and CDR2 SVGIG come from the germline V gene (reference sequence). Trimming took 5 bases from V and 5 from J; bases not matched to a gene: 12. In nucleotides, the CDR3 is TGTGCCTGGGGTATTCCCGGGACAGGGAATACCGGGGAGCTGTTTTTT. It codes for CAWGIPGTGNTGELFF. The entire variable domain, with the rest obtained from reference TRBV30 and TRBJ2-2, is as follows: SQTIHQWPATLVQPVGSPLSLECTVEGTSNPNLYWYRQAAGRGLQLLFYSVGIGQISSEVPQNLSASRPQDRQFILSSKKLLLSDSGFYLCAWGIPGTGNTGELFFGEGSRLTVL.

The CDR3 DNA reads TGTGCCAGCTCACCACCGGTCAGATCCTACGAGCAGTACTTC. Protein sequence: CASSPPVRSYEQYF. The chain uses TRBV18 and TRBJ2-7; D remains unclear. V lost 0 bases and J 1 base, leaving 7 bases between the germline ends. Germline V lookup: CDR1 KGHSH, CDR2 LQKENI. CDR3 length equals 14 residues.

As regards this clone: A junction boundary mismatches the germline segment, possibly from a read error. V and J are TRBV5-1 and TRBJ2-7, with D perhaps given as TRBD1 or TRBD2 (6 bases each). The CDR3 covers 13 residues. From germline, CDR1 is SGHRS and CDR2 YFSETQ. The chain's CDR3 is CASGGQVSDEQYF. CDR3 sequence (DNA): TGCGCCAGCGGGGGGCAGGTCTCCGACGAGCAGTACTTC.

The chain is built from TRBV5-5 and TRBJ2-1; possible D gene TRBD2, 6 bases. Trimming cost V 2 bases and J 8 bases, with 14 bases left between them. The CDR3 extends over 14 amino acids. CDR1 is SGHKS and CDR2 is YYEKEE in the germline V gene (reference sequence). This CDR3 is CASSLSPSGDEQFF. As DNA, the CDR3 is TGTGCCAGCAGCTTATCCCCGTCGGGGGATGAGCAGTTCTTC. Complete variable domain (other parts from reference TRBV5-5 and TRBJ2-1): DAGVTQSPTHLIKTRGQQVTLRCSPISGHKSVSWYQQVLGQGPQFIFQYYEKEERGRGNFPDRFSARQFPNYSSELNVNALLLGDSALYLCASSLSPSGDEQFFGPGTRLTVL.

The rearrangement links TRBV18 to TRBJ1-3, with D perhaps matching TRBD1 (6 bases). The CDR3 consists of 16 residues. Trimming stripped 2 bases from V and 0 bases from J, with 11 bases between. The germline V gene has CDR1 KGHSH and CDR2 LQKENI. In DNA, the CDR3 is TGTGCCAGCTCACCATCCAGGGGAGGCTCTGGAAACACCATATATTTT. Its translation is CASSPSRGGSGNTIYF.

The genes are TRBV7-3 and TRBJ1-1; 7 bases fit TRBD1. CDR1 and CDR2 (germline): SGHTA, FQGTGA. This CDR3 is built from 13 residues. The J segment lost 5 bases and the V segment lost 2 bases, leaving 2 bases of the junction unmatched. In nucleotides, the CDR3 is TGTGCCAGCAGCTTAGAACAGGGGACTGAAGCTTTCTTT. Amino acids: CASSLEQGTEAFF. The full variable domain, completed using reference TRBV7-3 and TRBJ1-1, is GAGVSQTPSNKVTEKGKYVELRCDPISGHTALYWYRQSLGQGPEFLIYFQGTGAADDSGLPNDRFFAVRPEGSVSTLKIQRTERGDSAVYLCASSLEQGTEAFFGQGTRLTVV.

The chain recombines TRBV9 with TRBJ2-1, with TRBD2 identical over 7 bases. With V trimmed by 3 bases and J by 4 bases, 4 bases remained unmatched. The CDR3 totals 14 residues. The germline gives CDR1 SGDLS, CDR2 YYNGEE. The CDR3 DNA follows: TGTGCCAGCAGCGCGGGACTATTTTACAATGAGCAGTTCTTC. Amino acid sequence: CASSAGLFYNEQFF.

The chain carries TRBV4-2 and TRBJ2-2; D ambiguous. Deletions cut 1 base from V and 4 bases from J, with 10 bases between. There are 15 residues in the CDR3. CDR1 is LGHNA and CDR2 is YNFKEQ in the germline V gene. The CDR3 sequence is CASSQGLPGTGELFF. In DNA, the CDR3 is TGTGCCAGCAGCCAAGGACTGCCGGGCACCGGGGAGCTGTTTTTT.

This clone was counted only a few times. The chain has TRBV7-9 and TRBJ2-7; D is uncertain. The germline gives CDR1 SEHNR, CDR2 FQNEAQ (reference sequence). The CDR3 has 14 amino acids. The V gene lost 5 bases and the J gene lost 2 bases, with 13 bases spanning the gap. CDR3 DNA: TGTGCCAGCAGCCATGTCCCAGAAACCTACGAGCAGTACTTC. It yields the protein CASSHVPETYEQYF.

The chain recombines TRBV9 with TRBJ1-2, with a weak D call TRBD1 (6 bases). CDR1 and CDR2 from the germline V gene are SGDLS and YYNGEE. The CDR3 sequence is 13 residues long. Trimming cost V 4 bases and J 8 bases, with 15 bases left between them. The CDR3 is CASSSRGQRGYTF. CDR3 in DNA: TGTGCCAGCAGCAGTCGGGGACAACGGGGCTACACCTTC.

This chain links TRBV6-5 with TRBJ2-7; TRBD1 or TRBD2 may be the D gene (6 bases each). Per the germline V gene, CDR1 is MNHEY and CDR2 is SVGAGI. The V end was cut by 6 bases, the J end by 2 bases, with 14 bases between. There are 14 residues in the CDR3. The CDR3 sequence: CASRHGGPAYEQYF. In DNA form, the CDR3 reads TGTGCCAGCAGACATGGGGGGCCCGCCTACGAGCAGTACTTC.

The chain links TRBV30 to TRBJ1-4, with D perhaps matching TRBD1 (6 bases). Trimming left V 1 base short and J 4 bases short, with 7 bases between. The CDR3 sequence is 13 residues long. In germline, CDR1 is GTSNPN, CDR2 SVGIG (reference sequence). CDR3 amino acids: CAWSGGLNEKLFF. The CDR3 region has the DNA TGTGCCTGGAGTGGGGGGCTTAATGAAAAACTGTTTTTT.

The chain uses TRBV27 and TRBJ2-1, with 7 bases aligning to TRBD2. The CDR3 runs to 16 residues. V was pared by 4 bases and J by 3 bases, with 9 bases of the junction left unmatched. The V gene's germline CDR1 is MNHEY and CDR2 SMNVEV (reference sequence). The CDR3 coding sequence is TGTGCCAGCAGTTCAGGGCCGGGACTACACTACAATGAGCAGTTCTTC. Translation: CASSSGPGLHYNEQFF.

This chain uses TRBV6-6 with TRBJ1-5; tentative D call: TRBD1 (5 bases). V lost 2 bases to trimming and J lost 7 bases, with 9 bases between them. This CDR3 is 13 amino acids long. Looked up from germline, CDR1 is MNHNY and CDR2 is SVGAGI (reference sequence). CDR3 loop: CASSYGGTQPQHF. The DNA of the CDR3 is TGTGCCAGCAGTTACGGGGGGACCCAGCCCCAGCATTTT.

This clone has just one count. The chain recombines TRBV5-6 with TRBJ2-7; D uncertain. The CDR3 covers 13 residues. The germline V and J ends were trimmed by 0 bases and 3 bases, with 7 bases remaining between them. Germline values: CDR1 SGHDT, CDR2 YYEEEE. For the CDR3, the DNA is TGTGCCAGCAGCTTGGGACATCTCTACGAGCAGTACTTC. Translation gives CASSLGHLYEQYF. Complete variable domain (other parts from reference TRBV5-6 and TRBJ2-7): DAGVTQSPTHLIKTRGQQVTLRCSPKSGHDTVSWYQQALGQGPQFIFQYYEEEERQRGNFPDRFSGHQFPNYSSELNVNALLLGDSALYLCASSLGHLYEQYFGPGTRLTVT.

The chain recombines TRBV19 with TRBJ2-3, with 7 bases aligning to TRBD2. The J segment lost 5 bases and the V segment lost 6 bases, leaving 8 bases of the junction unmatched. The CDR3 runs to 14 residues. The germline gives CDR1 LNHDA, CDR2 SQIVND (reference sequence). The CDR3 protein is CASSPVAGEDTQYF. CDR3 DNA sequence: TGTGCCAGTAGCCCCGTCGCGGGAGAAGATACGCAGTATTTT. Based on the CDR3 plus reference TRBV19 and TRBJ2-3, the full variable domain is DGGITQSPKYLFRKEGQNVTLSCEQNLNHDAMYWYRQDPGQGLRLIYYSQIVNDFQKGDIAEGYSVSREKKESFPLTVTSAQKNPTAFYLCASSPVAGEDTQYFGPGTRLTVL.